Listed below are T cell receptor beta chains from one sample, sequenced in a study of T cell responses to AZD1222 COVID-19 vaccine. Profiling relied on immunoSEQ multiplex PCR, and the TCRdb table lists in-frame clones only, not all of them. The table shows 15,000 to 18,000 clones, with approximately 90% occurring only once. The starting material was peripheral blood, obtained 28 days after the second AZD1222 dose. Receptor source: an adult who received the AZD1222 COVID-19 vaccine. Each CDR3 is given with its conserved first and last residue. A D gene is named only where the DNA matches it firmly. Some rows have no size entry. The others give once, few or many, or a class for an expanded clone.

d_call	v_call	clone_size	j_call	cdr3_nt	cdr3_aa
TRBD1	TRBV11-2	.	TRBJ2-4	TGTGCCAGCAGCGGACAGGGATGGGGTGGGAAGTACTTC	CASSGQGWGGKYF
.	TRBV2	.	TRBJ1-2	TGTGCCAGCACCTCTCAGACAGGATCGGCCCACTATGGCTACACCTTC	CASTSQTGSAHYGYTF
TRBD1	TRBV3-1/TRBV3-2	.	TRBJ1-2	TGTGCCAGCAGCCAAGACCACAGGGGGGATATCGGCTACACCTTC	CASSQDHRGDIGYTF
TRBD2	TRBV5-4	.	TRBJ2-5	TGTGCCAGCAGCTTGGGCGGGGGGGCCGAGGAGACCCAGTACTTC	CASSLGGGAEETQYF
TRBD1	TRBV19	.	TRBJ1-2	TGTGCCAGTAGTCCACCCTCGGACAGGTCCGCGGGCTACACCTTC	CASSPPSDRSAGYTF
TRBD2	TRBV7-2	once	TRBJ2-7	TGTGCCAGCAGCTCGGTGGCTAGCGGGACCTACGAGCAGTACTTC	CASSSVASGTYEQYF
.	TRBV19	.	TRBJ1-1	TGTGCCAGTAGTATAGGAACGGCGGGGACTGAAGCTTTCTTT	CASSIGTAGTEAFF
TRBD1	TRBV5-6	few	TRBJ1-4	TGTGCCAGCAACCGACAGGGAAGATGGGAAAAACTGTTTTTT	CASNRQGRWEKLFF
.	TRBV5-1	once	TRBJ1-3	TGCGCCAGCAGCCAGGGCCAGGGCACCTCTGGAAACACCATATATTTT	CASSQGQGTSGNTIYF
TRBD1	TRBV7-9	once	TRBJ2-2	TGTGCCAGCAGCCTGACAGGGGAGGCCGGGGAGCTGTTTTTT	CASSLTGEAGELFF
TRBD1	TRBV19	.	TRBJ1-5	TGTGCCAGTAGTTCCGCCGGGACAGGGGGCAATCAGCCCCAGCATTTT	CASSSAGTGGNQPQHF
TRBD1	TRBV24-1	.	TRBJ1-5	TGTGCCACCAGTGATAGCGGACAGGGACCAGCCCAGCCCCAGCATTTT	CATSDSGQGPAQPQHF
.	TRBV29-1	.	TRBJ2-4	TGCAGCGTAGGGCAAGGGGCATCAAACATTCAGTACTTC	CSVGQGASNIQYF
.	TRBV29-1	.	TRBJ2-5	TGCAGCGTTGAAGCTAGGTTGGAGACCCAGTACTTC	CSVEARLETQYF
.	TRBV28	once	TRBJ2-2	TGTGCCAGCAGTCCTCTTGGGAGGACCCTGCAATCGAACACCGGGGAGCTGTTTTTT	CASSPLGRTLQSNTGELFF
TRBD1	TRBV7-9	.	TRBJ2-7	TGTGCCAGCAGCTTAACGGGACAGATAAACGAGCAGTACTTC	CASSLTGQINEQYF
.	TRBV24-1	.	TRBJ2-3	TGTGCCACCCGGAGTAGCGGTAGCACAGATACGCAGTATTTT	CATRSSGSTDTQYF
TRBD1	TRBV27	.	TRBJ2-3	TGTGCCAGCAGTCTAGGGGGCGGTACGCAGTATTTT	CASSLGGGTQYF
.	TRBV6-6	.	TRBJ2-7	TGTGCCAGCAGTCCCGACCTCTCGGGAGTAACCTACGAGCAGTACTTC	CASSPDLSGVTYEQYF
.	TRBV2	.	TRBJ2-1	TGTGCCAGGGAGAGGGGGGCCGGCTACAATGAGCAGTTCTTC	CARERGAGYNEQFF
.	TRBV9	.	TRBJ1-5	TGTGCCAGCAGCGCAGGACATTCCGGGAGCAATCAGCCCCAGCATTTT	CASSAGHSGSNQPQHF
.	TRBV3-1/TRBV3-2	.	TRBJ1-1	TGTGCCAGCAGCCAAACCCGGGGATCCAACACTGAAGCTTTCTTT	CASSQTRGSNTEAFF
TRBD1	TRBV2	.	TRBJ1-1	TGTGCCAGCAGTGAATTGGGACAGCAGAACACTGAAGCTTTCTTT	CASSELGQQNTEAFF
TRBD2	TRBV3-1/TRBV3-2	once	TRBJ2-5	TGTGCCAGCAGCCAATTTGGAGCGGGGGGAGAGACCCAGTACTTC	CASSQFGAGGETQYF
.	TRBV3-1/TRBV3-2	.	TRBJ2-1	TGTGCCAGCAGCCTTGGGGGGCCCGCCTACAATGAGCAGTTCTTC	CASSLGGPAYNEQFF
.	TRBV7-9	.	TRBJ1-5	TGTGCCAGCAGCTTACTTGGAGATCAGCCCCAGCATTTT	CASSLLGDQPQHF
TRBD1	TRBV7-2	.	TRBJ2-5	TGTGCCAGCAGCTTAGAGGGACAGGGGGCGGAGACCCAGTACTTC	CASSLEGQGAETQYF
TRBD1	TRBV12-3/TRBV12-4	.	TRBJ1-1	TGTGCCAGCAGCCGCAGACAGGGTGGTGAAGCTTTCTTT	CASSRRQGGEAFF
.	TRBV4-1	.	TRBJ1-2	TGCGCCAGCAGCCACGCAACGATGGAGGGATCAAATGGCTACACCTTC	CASSHATMEGSNGYTF
.	TRBV28	.	TRBJ2-7	TGTGCCAGCAGTCCAAACTACGAGCAGTACTTC	CASSPNYEQYF
TRBD1	TRBV5-1	once	TRBJ1-3	TGCGCCAGCAGCCCGGAAGGACAGGGGGCTGGAAACACCATATATTTT	CASSPEGQGAGNTIYF
.	TRBV14	.	TRBJ2-7	TGTGCCAGCAGCCCGGCCAACTACGAGCAGTACTTC	CASSPANYEQYF
TRBD2	TRBV6-5	.	TRBJ2-3	TGTGCCAGCAGGGAGGGAGGGGTCAGCACAGATACGCAGTATTTT	CASREGGVSTDTQYF